The 4 T cell receptor beta chains presented below share a single source sample, sequenced in a study of control samples from healthy donors and cancer patients. Generated by immunoSEQ multiplex PCR, the TCRdb table keeps only in-frame clones and is missing some. Altogether around 68,000 clones are present, over 65% being singletons, with the ten largest covering over 13%. Input material: blood. These receptors were obtained from a man aged 50-59 years in good health.

The rearrangement joins TRBV5-4 to TRBJ1-1; D may be TRBD1 (5 bases). V lost 5 bases and J lost 7, with 21 bases in between. The CDR3 loop spans 15 amino acids. Germline V lookup: CDR1 SGHNT, CDR2 YYREEE (reference sequence). The chain's CDR3 is CASRGRGYRDGEAFF. CDR3 nucleotides: TGTGCCAGCAGGGGACGGGGCTATCGGGATGGTGAAGCTTTCTTT. The variable domain in full, completed from reference TRBV5-4 and TRBJ1-1, reads ETGVTQSPTHLIKTRGQQVTLRCSSQSGHNTVSWYQQALGQGPQFIFQYYREEENGRGNFPPRFSGLQFPNYSSELNVNALELDDSALYLCASRGRGYRDGEAFFGQGTRLTVV.

The gene calls are TRBV3-1 (or the pseudogene TRBV3-2) and TRBJ2-7; TRBD1 matches at 8 bases. This CDR3 has 17 amino acids. The germline V gene encodes CDR1 LGHDT and CDR2 YNNKEL (reference sequence). V shed 1 base and J 1 base; nucleotides not matched to a gene: 9. CDR3 nucleotide sequence: TGTGCCAGCAGCCAAGGGTCAACCGGGACAGGTTCCTACGAGCAGTACTTC. Translation gives CASSQGSTGTGSYEQYF.

This clone was seen at least ten times. This chain connects TRBV24-1 to TRBJ2-1; 11 bases match TRBD2. The CDR3 extends over 17 amino acids. The germline gives CDR1 KGHDR, CDR2 SFDVKD. V gave up 9 bases and J gave up 10 bases; unmatched junction bases: 19. The CDR3 bases are TGTGCCACCGCCTCCTATTCCGGGACTAGCGGACTTCAGGAGCAGTTCTTC. Protein sequence: CATASYSGTSGLQEQFF.

This rearrangement joins TRBV3-1 (or the pseudogene TRBV3-2) to TRBJ2-1; 8 bases are shared with TRBD1. The J segment lost 7 bases and the V segment lost 4 bases, leaving 3 bases of the junction unmatched. Germline CDR1 is LGHDT and CDR2 is YNNKEL (reference sequence). The CDR3 totals 13 residues. This CDR3 is CASSRRTGNEQFF. The CDR3 bases are TGTGCCAGCAGCCGACGGACAGGGAATGAGCAGTTCTTC.